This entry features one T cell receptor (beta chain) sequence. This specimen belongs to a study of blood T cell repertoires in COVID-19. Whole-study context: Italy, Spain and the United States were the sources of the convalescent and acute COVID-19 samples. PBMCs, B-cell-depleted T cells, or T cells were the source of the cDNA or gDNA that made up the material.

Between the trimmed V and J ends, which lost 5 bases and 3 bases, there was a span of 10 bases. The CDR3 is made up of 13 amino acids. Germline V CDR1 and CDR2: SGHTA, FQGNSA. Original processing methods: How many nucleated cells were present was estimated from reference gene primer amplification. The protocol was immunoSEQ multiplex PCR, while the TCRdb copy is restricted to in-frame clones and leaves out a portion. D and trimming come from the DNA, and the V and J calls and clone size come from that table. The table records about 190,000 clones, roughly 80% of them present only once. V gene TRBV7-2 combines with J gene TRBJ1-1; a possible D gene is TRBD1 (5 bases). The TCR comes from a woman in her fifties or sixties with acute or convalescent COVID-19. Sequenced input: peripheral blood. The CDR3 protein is CASSILRDTEAFF. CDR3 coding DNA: TGTGCCAGCAGCATCCTCAGGGACACTGAAGCTTTCTTT.